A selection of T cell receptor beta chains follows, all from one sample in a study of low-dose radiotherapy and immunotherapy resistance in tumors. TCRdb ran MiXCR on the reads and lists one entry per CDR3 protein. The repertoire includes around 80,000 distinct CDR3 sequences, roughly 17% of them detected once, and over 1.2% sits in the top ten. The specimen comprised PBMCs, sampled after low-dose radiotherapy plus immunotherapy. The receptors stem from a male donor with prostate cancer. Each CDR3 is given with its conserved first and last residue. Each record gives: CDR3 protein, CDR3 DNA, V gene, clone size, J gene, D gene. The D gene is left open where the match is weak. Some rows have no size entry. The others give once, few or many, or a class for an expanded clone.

CASSRPASGANVLTF | TGTGCCAGCAGCCGTCCGGCATCTGGGGCCAACGTCCTGACTTTC | TRBV12-3/TRBV12-4 | many | TRBJ2-6 | .
CASRPGLGNTGELFF | TGTGCCAGCAGACCGGGACTAGGAAACACCGGGGAGCTGTTTTTT | TRBV28 | . | TRBJ2-2 | TRBD2
CASSSPRLRGYEQYF | TGTGCCAGCAGCTCGCCAAGGCTCAGGGGCTACGAGCAGTACTTC | TRBV13 | many | TRBJ2-7 | .
CASRQTGALVDEQYF | TGTGCCAGCAGGCAGACGGGAGCCTTGGTTGACGAGCAGTACTTC | TRBV6-2/TRBV6-3 | many | TRBJ2-7 | .
CASSADRVYGYTF | TGTGCCAGCAGTGCCGACAGGGTCTATGGCTACACCTTC | TRBV6-2/TRBV6-3 | many | TRBJ1-2 | TRBD1
CASSEAAGPSYEQYF | TGTGCCAGCAGCGAAGCGGCGGGACCCTCCTACGAGCAGTACTTC | TRBV7-2 | many | TRBJ2-7 | .
CASSGNKGPVYEQYF | TGTGCCAGCAGCGGAAACAAGGGGCCCGTATACGAGCAGTACTTC | TRBV9 | many | TRBJ2-7 | .
CSANSGRAQVHEQYF | TGCAGTGCTAATAGCGGGAGGGCGCAGGTACACGAGCAGTACTTC | TRBV20-1 | . | TRBJ2-7 | TRBD2
CSAGRQGTDTQYF | TGCAGTGCTGGGCGGCAGGGCACAGATACGCAGTATTTT | TRBV20-1 | many | TRBJ2-3 | .
CASSLPYDSSPSYEQYF | TGTGCCAGCAGTTTACCCTATGACAGTAGTCCGTCCTACGAGCAGTACTTC | TRBV28 | . | TRBJ2-7 | .
CASSVGSSGDYNEQFF | TGTGCCAGCAGCGTCGGTTCTAGCGGGGACTACAATGAGCAGTTCTTC | TRBV9 | many | TRBJ2-1 | TRBD2
CASSEGLAVSYEQYF | TGTGCCAGCAGCGAGGGCTTAGCGGTGTCCTACGAGCAGTACTTC | TRBV7-6 | many | TRBJ2-7 | .
CASSPHGGDLGSPLHF | TGTGCCAGCAGCCCCCACGGGGGTGATTTAGGTTCACCCCTCCACTTT | TRBV14 | many | TRBJ1-6 | .
CSARPKGGLAGGSYEQYF | TGCAGTGCTAGACCAAAAGGGGGACTAGCGGGGGGCTCCTACGAGCAGTACTTC | TRBV20-1 | many | TRBJ2-7 | TRBD2
CATSPHGQQGSHEQYF | TGTGCCACCAGCCCCCACGGTCAGCAGGGGTCCCACGAGCAGTACTTC | TRBV15 | . | TRBJ2-7 | .
CASSLAGAGGYNEQFF | TGTGCCAGCAGCTTAGCTGGGGCGGGGGGGTACAATGAGCAGTTCTTC | TRBV7-2 | many | TRBJ2-1 | TRBD2
CASSPAPRGLVMNTEAFF | TGTGCCAGCAGTCCAGCCCCCAGGGGGCTGGTGATGAACACTGAAGCTTTCTTT | TRBV27 | many | TRBJ1-1 | TRBD1
CASSPGTSGTVLYTQYF | TGTGCCAGCAGTCCAGGGACTAGCGGAACGGTTTTGTATACGCAGTATTTT | TRBV27 | many | TRBJ2-3 | TRBD2
CASSAGQGPPYEQYF | TGTGCCAGCAGTGCCGGACAGGGTCCTCCCTACGAGCAGTACTTC | TRBV25-1 | few | TRBJ2-7 | TRBD1
CASWTSGIDTQYF | TGTGCCAGCTGGACTAGCGGGATAGATACGCAGTATTTT | TRBV28 | once | TRBJ2-3 | TRBD2
CASSPSGGNQPQHF | TGTGCCAGCTCACCATCGGGCGGGAATCAGCCCCAGCATTTT | TRBV18 | . | TRBJ1-5 | .
CASSLASGGRQPQHF | TGTGCCAGCAGCCTAGCCTCAGGGGGCCGTCAGCCCCAGCATTTT | TRBV7-2 | many | TRBJ1-5 | TRBD1
CSEGRGGTDTQYF | TGCAGCGAGGGACGGGGCGGCACAGATACGCAGTATTTT | TRBV29-1 | many | TRBJ2-3 | .
CASSLAPTGGGLAGGSYNEQFF | TGTGCCAGCAGCTTAGCCCCGACCGGTGGGGGACTAGCGGGAGGCTCCTACAATGAGCAGTTCTTC | TRBV7-2 | many | TRBJ2-1 | TRBD2
CASSLEFFDELYF | TGTGCCAGCAGCTTAGAATTTTTCGACGAGCTGTATTTC | TRBV7-9 | . | TRBJ2-7 | .
CAISRTSGIACNEQFF | TGTGCCATCAGCCGGACTAGCGGGATTGCATGCAATGAGCAGTTCTTC | TRBV10-3 | many | TRBJ2-1 | TRBD2
CASSGGLAVYEQYF | TGTGCCAGCAGTGGGGGACTAGCGGTTTACGAGCAGTACTTC | TRBV12-3/TRBV12-4 | many | TRBJ2-7 | TRBD2
CASSRKPGPGYEQFF | TGTGCCAGCAGTCGAAAACCGGGGCCAGGGTATGAGCAGTTCTTC | TRBV7-2 | few | TRBJ2-1 | .
CAWSDGIRYEQYF | TGTGCCTGGAGTGACGGGATTCGCTACGAGCAGTACTTC | TRBV30 | many | TRBJ2-7 | .
CASRRAGNNQPQHF | TGTGCCAGCAGGAGGGCTGGGAACAATCAGCCCCAGCATTTT | TRBV5-6 | . | TRBJ1-5 | .
CSASARSGANVLTF | TGCAGTGCTAGCGCCCGATCGGGGGCCAACGTCCTGACTTTC | TRBV20-1 | few | TRBJ2-6 | .
CASSQDRYNEQFF | TGTGCCAGCAGCCAAGACAGATACAATGAGCAGTTCTTC | TRBV3-1 | many | TRBJ2-1 | .
CAWSVTYGYTF | TGTGCCTGGAGTGTAACCTATGGCTACACCTTC | TRBV30 | many | TRBJ1-2 | .
CASSLQEFGTEAFF | TGTGCCAGCTCACTCCAGGAGTTCGGTACTGAAGCTTTCTTT | TRBV18 | many | TRBJ1-1 | .
CASSLLPSLSNQPQHF | TGTGCCAGCAGCTTACTCCCGTCTCTTAGCAATCAGCCCCAGCATTTT | TRBV7-2 | many | TRBJ1-5 | .